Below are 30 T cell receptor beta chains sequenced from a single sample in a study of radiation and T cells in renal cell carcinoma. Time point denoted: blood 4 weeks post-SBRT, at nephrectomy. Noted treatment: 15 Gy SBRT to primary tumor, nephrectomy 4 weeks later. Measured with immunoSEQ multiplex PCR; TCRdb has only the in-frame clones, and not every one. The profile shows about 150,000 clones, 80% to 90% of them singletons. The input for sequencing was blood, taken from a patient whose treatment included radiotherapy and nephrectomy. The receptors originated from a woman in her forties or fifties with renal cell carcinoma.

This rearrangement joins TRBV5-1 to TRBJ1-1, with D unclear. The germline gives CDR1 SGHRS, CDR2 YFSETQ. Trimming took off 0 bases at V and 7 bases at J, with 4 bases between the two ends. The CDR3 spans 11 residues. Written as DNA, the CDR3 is TGCGCCAGCAGCTTGGACGGTGAAGCTTTCTTT. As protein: CASSLDGEAFF.

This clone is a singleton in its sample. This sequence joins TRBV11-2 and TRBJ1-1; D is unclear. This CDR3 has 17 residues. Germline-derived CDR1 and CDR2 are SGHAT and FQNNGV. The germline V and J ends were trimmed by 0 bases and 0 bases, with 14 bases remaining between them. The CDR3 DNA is TGTGCCAGCAGCTTAGAGGGGAGTAGAAAAATGAACACTGAAGCTTTCTTT. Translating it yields CASSLEGSRKMNTEAFF. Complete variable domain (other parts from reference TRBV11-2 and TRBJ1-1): EAGVAQSPRYKIIEKRQSVAFWCNPISGHATLYWYQQILGQGPKLLIQFQNNGVVDDSQLPKDRFSAERLKGVDSTLKIQPAKLEDSAVYLCASSLEGSRKMNTEAFFGQGTRLTVV.

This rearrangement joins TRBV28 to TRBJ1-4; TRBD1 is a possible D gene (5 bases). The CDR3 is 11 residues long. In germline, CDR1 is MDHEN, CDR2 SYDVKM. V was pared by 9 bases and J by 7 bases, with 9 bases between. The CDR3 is CASMGGEKLFF. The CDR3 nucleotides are TGTGCCAGTATGGGGGGTGAAAAACTGTTTTTT.

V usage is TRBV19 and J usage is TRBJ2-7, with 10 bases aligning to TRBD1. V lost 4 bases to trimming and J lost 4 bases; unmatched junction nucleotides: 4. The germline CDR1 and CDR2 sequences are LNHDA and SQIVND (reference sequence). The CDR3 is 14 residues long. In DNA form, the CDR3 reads TGTGCCAGTAGTACCGGGACAGGGGAATACGAGCAGTACTTC. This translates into CASSTGTGEYEQYF.

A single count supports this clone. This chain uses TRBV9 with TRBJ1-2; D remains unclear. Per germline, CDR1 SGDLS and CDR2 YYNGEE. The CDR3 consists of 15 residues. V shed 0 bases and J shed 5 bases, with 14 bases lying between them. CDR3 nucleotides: TGTGCCAGCAGCGTAGGGACTTCAGGAAGGTATGGCTACACCTTC. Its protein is CASSVGTSGRYGYTF.

CDR3 bases: TGTGCCAGCAGCCCCCCTGGCGGGGGGGCCGGAGATACGCAGTATTTT. Its protein is CASSPPGGGAGDTQYF. The V gene is TRBV7-8, the J gene TRBJ2-3; 9 bases match TRBD2. CDR1 and CDR2 from the germline V gene are SGHVS and FQNEAQ. With 5 bases clipped from V and 5 bases from J, the junction kept 11 bases outside the gene matches. This CDR3 is built from 16 residues.

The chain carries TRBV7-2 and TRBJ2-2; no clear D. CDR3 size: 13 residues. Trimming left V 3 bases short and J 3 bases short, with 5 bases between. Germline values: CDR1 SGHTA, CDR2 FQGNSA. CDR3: CASSFRYTGELFF. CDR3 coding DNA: TGTGCCAGCAGCTTTCGGTACACCGGGGAGCTGTTTTTT.

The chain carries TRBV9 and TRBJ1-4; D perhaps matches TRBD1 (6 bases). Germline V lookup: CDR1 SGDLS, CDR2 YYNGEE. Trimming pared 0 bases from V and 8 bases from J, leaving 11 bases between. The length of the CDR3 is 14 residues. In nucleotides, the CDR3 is TGTGCCAGCAGCGTAGGTCAGGGGAGGGAAAAACTGTTTTTT. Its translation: CASSVGQGREKLFF.

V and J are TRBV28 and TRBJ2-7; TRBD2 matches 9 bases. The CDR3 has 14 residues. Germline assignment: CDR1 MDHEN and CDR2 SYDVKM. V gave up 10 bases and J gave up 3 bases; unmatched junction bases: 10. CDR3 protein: CATLAGAYGYEQYF. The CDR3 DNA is TGTGCCACTTTAGCGGGAGCCTATGGCTACGAGCAGTACTTC.

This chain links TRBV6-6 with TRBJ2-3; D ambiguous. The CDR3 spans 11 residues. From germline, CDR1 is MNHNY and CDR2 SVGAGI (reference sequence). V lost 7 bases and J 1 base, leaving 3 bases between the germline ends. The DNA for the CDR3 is TGTGCCAGCACCCGCACAGATACGCAGTATTTT. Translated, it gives CASTRTDTQYF.

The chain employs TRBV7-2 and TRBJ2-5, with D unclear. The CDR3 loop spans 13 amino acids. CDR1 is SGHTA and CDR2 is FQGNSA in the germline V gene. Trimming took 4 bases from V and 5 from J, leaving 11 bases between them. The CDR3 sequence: CASSSGLSETQYF. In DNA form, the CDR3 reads TGTGCCAGCAGCTCGGGTTTGTCGGAGACCCAGTACTTC.

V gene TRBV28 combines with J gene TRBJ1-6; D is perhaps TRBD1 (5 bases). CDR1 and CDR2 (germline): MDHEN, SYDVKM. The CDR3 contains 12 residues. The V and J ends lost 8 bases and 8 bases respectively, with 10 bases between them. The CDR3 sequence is CASSPGDSPLHF. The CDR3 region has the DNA TGTGCCAGCTCCCCGGGGGATTCACCCCTCCACTTT.

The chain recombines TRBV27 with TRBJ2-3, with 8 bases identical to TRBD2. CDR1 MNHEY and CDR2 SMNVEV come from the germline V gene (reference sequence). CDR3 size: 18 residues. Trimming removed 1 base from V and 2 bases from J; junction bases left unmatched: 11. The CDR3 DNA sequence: TGTGCCAGCAGTTTATACGGGAGGGCCCGACTGAACACAGATACGCAGTATTTT. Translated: CASSLYGRARLNTDTQYF.

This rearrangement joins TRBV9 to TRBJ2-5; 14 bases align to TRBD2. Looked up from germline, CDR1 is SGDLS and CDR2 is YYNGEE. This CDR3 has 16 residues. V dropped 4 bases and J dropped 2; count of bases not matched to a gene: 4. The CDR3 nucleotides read TGTGCCAGCAGCCCCGGACTAGCGGGGGGACAAGAGACCCAGTACTTC. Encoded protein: CASSPGLAGGQETQYF.

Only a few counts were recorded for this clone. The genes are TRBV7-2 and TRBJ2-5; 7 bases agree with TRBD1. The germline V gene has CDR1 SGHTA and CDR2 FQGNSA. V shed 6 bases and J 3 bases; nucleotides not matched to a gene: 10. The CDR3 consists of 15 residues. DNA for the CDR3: TGTGCCAGCAGTCGTGCGGTTGGACAGGAAGAGACCCAGTACTTC. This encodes CASSRAVGQEETQYF.

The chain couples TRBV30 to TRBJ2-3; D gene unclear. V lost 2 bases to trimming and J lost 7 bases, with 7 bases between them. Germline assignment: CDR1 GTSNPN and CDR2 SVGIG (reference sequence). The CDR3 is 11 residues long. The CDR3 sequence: CAWSQTNTQYF. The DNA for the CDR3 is TGTGCCTGGAGTCAGACAAATACGCAGTATTTT.

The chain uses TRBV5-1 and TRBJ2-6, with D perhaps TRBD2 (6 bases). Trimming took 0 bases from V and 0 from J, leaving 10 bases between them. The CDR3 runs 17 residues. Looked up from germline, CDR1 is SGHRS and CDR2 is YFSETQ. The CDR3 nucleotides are TGCGCCAGCAGCTTGGGAGACGGGAGCTCTGGGGCCAACGTCCTGACTTTC. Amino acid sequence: CASSLGDGSSGANVLTF.

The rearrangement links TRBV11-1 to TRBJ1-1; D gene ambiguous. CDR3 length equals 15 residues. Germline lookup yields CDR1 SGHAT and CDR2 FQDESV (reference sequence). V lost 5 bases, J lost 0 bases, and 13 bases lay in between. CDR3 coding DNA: TGTGCCAGCAGCCTGAGGTCCAACATGAACACTGAAGCTTTCTTT. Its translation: CASSLRSNMNTEAFF.

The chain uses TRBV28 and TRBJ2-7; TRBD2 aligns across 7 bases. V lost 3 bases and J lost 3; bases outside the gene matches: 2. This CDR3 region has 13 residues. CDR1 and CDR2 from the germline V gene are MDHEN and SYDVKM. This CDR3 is CASSFGGSYEQYF. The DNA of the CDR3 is TGTGCCAGCAGTTTCGGGGGGAGCTACGAGCAGTACTTC.

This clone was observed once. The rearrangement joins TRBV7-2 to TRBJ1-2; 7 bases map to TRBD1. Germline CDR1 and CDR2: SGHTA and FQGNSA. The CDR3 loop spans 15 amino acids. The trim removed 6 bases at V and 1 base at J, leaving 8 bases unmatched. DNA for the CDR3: TGTGCCAGCAGTTCAGGGACAGCTCGTAACTATGGCTACACCTTC. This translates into CASSSGTARNYGYTF.

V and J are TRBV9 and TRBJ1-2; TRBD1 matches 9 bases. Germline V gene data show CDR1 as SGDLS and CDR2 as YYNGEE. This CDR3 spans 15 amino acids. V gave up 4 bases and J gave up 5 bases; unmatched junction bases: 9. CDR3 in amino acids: CASSREDRGFYGYTF. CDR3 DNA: TGTGCCAGCAGCAGAGAGGACAGGGGTTTTTATGGCTACACCTTC.

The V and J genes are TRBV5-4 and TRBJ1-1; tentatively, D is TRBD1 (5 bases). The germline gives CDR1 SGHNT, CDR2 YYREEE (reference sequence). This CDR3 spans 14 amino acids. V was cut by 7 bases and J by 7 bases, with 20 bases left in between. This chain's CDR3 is CASYDPPPGREAFF. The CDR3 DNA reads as TGTGCCAGCTACGACCCACCGCCGGGACGTGAAGCTTTCTTT.

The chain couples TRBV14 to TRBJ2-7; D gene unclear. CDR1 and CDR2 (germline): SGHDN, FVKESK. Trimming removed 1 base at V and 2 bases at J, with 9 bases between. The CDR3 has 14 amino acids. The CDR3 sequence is CASSQATFTYEQYF. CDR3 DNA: TGTGCCAGCAGCCAAGCGACTTTTACCTACGAGCAGTACTTC.

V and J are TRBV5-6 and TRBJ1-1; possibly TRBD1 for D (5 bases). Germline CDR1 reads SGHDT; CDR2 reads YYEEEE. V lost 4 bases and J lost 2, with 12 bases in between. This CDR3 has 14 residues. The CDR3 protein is CASSIGTLNTEAFF. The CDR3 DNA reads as TGTGCCAGCAGCATCGGGACGCTCAACACTGAAGCTTTCTTT.

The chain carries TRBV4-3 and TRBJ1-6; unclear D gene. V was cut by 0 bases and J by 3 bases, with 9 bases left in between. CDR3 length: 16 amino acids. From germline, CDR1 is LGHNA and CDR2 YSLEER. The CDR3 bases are TGCGCCAGCAGCCAAGATGCAGCTCACTATAATTCACCCCTCCACTTT. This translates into CASSQDAAHYNSPLHF.

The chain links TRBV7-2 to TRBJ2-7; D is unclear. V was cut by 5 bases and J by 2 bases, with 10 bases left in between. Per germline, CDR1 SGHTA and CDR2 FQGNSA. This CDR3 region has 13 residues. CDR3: CASSTRWAYEQYF. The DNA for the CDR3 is TGTGCCAGCAGCACCAGATGGGCCTACGAGCAGTACTTC.

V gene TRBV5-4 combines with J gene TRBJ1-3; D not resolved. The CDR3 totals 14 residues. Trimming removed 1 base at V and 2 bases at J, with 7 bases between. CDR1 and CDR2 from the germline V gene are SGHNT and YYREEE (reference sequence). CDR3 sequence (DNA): TGTGCCAGCAGCTTGAAAGGGACTGGAAACACCATATATTTT. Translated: CASSLKGTGNTIYF.

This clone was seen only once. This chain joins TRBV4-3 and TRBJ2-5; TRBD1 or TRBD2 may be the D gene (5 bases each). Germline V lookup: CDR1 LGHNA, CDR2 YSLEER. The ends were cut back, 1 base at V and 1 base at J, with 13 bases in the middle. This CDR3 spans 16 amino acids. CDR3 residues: CASSQGLGAAQETQYF. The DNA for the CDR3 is TGCGCCAGCAGCCAAGGACTCGGGGCGGCCCAAGAGACCCAGTACTTC.

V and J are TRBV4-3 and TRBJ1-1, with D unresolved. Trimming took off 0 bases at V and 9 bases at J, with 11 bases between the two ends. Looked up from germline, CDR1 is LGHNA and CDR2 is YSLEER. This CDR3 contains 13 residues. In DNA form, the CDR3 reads TGCGCCAGCAGCCAAGATCCGGTCGGGAAAGCTTTCTTT. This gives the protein CASSQDPVGKAFF.

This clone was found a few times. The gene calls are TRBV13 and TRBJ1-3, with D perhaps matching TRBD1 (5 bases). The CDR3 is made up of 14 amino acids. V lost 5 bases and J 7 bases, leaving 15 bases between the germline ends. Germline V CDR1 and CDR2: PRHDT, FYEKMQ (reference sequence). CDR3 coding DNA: TGTGCCAGCAGCCCGCGGGACTCTACCAACACCATATATTTT. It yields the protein CASSPRDSTNTIYF. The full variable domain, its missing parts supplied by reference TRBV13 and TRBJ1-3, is AAGVIQSPRHLIKEKRETATLKCYPIPRHDTVYWYQQGPGQDPQFLISFYEKMQSDKGSIPDRFSAQQFSDYHSELNMSSLELGDSALYFCASSPRDSTNTIYFGEGSWLTVV.